The rows below give T cell receptor beta chains drawn from one sample of a study of T cells after yellow fever vaccination. TCRdb re-analysed the 5' RACE reads in MiXCR, keeping a single row per CDR3 protein. The sample holds around 100,000 distinct CDR3 sequences, under 6.5% seen once. Source: CD8+ T cells sorted from PBMCs, taken 10 days after the yellow fever booster vaccination. The receptors originated from a man in his late teens or twenties who received the YFV17D yellow fever vaccine. Both conserved end residues are part of each CDR3. D genes are given only for firm matches. Clone size is shown for a subset of rows, as once, few, many or a class of expanded clone.

d_call,clone_size,j_call,v_call,cdr3_nt,cdr3_aa
TRBD2,few,TRBJ2-1,TRBV6-5,TGTGCCAGCAGTTACGGGACTAGCAGTCGTGAGCAGTTCTTC,CASSYGTSSREQFF
NA,few,TRBJ1-6,TRBV6-5,TGTGCCAGCAGCCAGACGGGGACGAAGTATAATTCACCCCTCCACTTT,CASSQTGTKYNSPLHF
NA,few,TRBJ2-5,TRBV7-9,TGTGCCAGCAGCTACGCCATCGAAGAGACCCAGTACTTC,CASSYAIEETQYF
TRBD2,few,TRBJ2-5,TRBV5-1,TGCGCCAGCAGCTTGGGGTCTAGCGGCCAAGAGACCCAGTACTTC,CASSLGSSGQETQYF
NA,NA,TRBJ2-1,TRBV5-1,TGCGCCAGCAGCTTTCGGACCGGTGGGGGTGCCTACAATGAGCAGTTCTTC,CASSFRTGGGAYNEQFF
NA,many,TRBJ2-3,TRBV9,TGTGCCAGCAGCGTATCCGGCGGATTGACGTCTCGGGATACGCAGTATTTT,CASSVSGGLTSRDTQYF
NA,NA,TRBJ1-1,TRBV9,TGTGCCAGCAGCGAGGTACACACTGAAGCTTTCTTT,CASSEVHTEAFF
TRBD1,few,TRBJ2-3,TRBV29-1,TGCAGCGTCGACGGACAGGGAAGGAGCACAGATACGCAGTATTTT,CSVDGQGRSTDTQYF
NA,few,TRBJ2-3,TRBV5-6,TGTGCCAGCAGCGGATACAGGGGAGGGGGGACAGATACGCAGTATTTT,CASSGYRGGGTDTQYF
NA,few,TRBJ2-1,TRBV7-3,TGTGCCAGCAGCCTGTCTCACGTGACCCCTGATCTGGTGCAGTTCTTC,CASSLSHVTPDLVQFF
TRBD2,few,TRBJ2-2,TRBV20-1,TGCAGTGCTAGACTAGCGGGGACGAACACCGGGGAGCTGTTTTTT,CSARLAGTNTGELFF
TRBD2,NA,TRBJ2-3,TRBV5-1,TGCGCCAGCAGCTGGGAGGAGCGGGGGGGTTCCACAGATACGCAGTATTTT,CASSWEERGGSTDTQYF
NA,NA,TRBJ1-1,TRBV10-3,TGTGCCATCAGTGCAGACATCCTGGAGCGGACTGAAGCTTTCTTT,CAISADILERTEAFF
NA,NA,TRBJ1-5,TRBV19,TGTGCCAGTAATATAGGACCGTACCACAATCAGCCCCAGCATTTT,CASNIGPYHNQPQHF
NA,few,TRBJ1-1,TRBV29-1,TGCAGCGTGTCAGAGGTGGGGGAAGCTTTCTTT,CSVSEVGEAFF
NA,NA,TRBJ2-5,TRBV20-1,TGCAGTGCTAGAGACCTTGACAGGAGCCAAGAGACCCAGTACTTC,CSARDLDRSQETQYF
NA,few,TRBJ2-2,TRBV6-5,TGTGCCAGCAATCTTGGGAACACCGGGGAGCTGTTTTTT,CASNLGNTGELFF
NA,many,TRBJ1-2,TRBV19,TGTGCCAGTAGTCCGTCCGGGGGGTCCGGCTACACCTTC,CASSPSGGSGYTF
NA,NA,TRBJ1-3,TRBV12-3/TRBV12-4,TGTGCCAGCAGTACCACAGGACTGAGCTCTGGAAACACCATATATTTT,CASSTTGLSSGNTIYF
TRBD2,many,TRBJ2-1,TRBV4-3,TGCGCCAGCAGCCAAACTCTAGCGGGGGGATACAATGAGCAGTTCTTC,CASSQTLAGGYNEQFF
NA,NA,TRBJ1-1,TRBV6-2/TRBV6-3,TGTGCCAGCAGTTATTATCGGATAATGAACACTGAAGCTTTCTTT,CASSYYRIMNTEAFF
NA,few,TRBJ2-2,TRBV5-1,TGCGCCAGCAGCTTGGCGGCAGCTGTACTTAACACCGGGGAGCTGTTTTTT,CASSLAAAVLNTGELFF
NA,few,TRBJ1-2,TRBV20-1,TGCAGTGCTAGCATCGTGGGCCACTATGGCTACACCTTC,CSASIVGHYGYTF